This T cell receptor beta chain came from a study of cytomegalovirus exposure and HLA in healthy donors. Regarding the study as a whole: Exclusion as indistinguishable affected some V segments, including TRBV6-2 and TRBV6-3. Accurate HLA-A and HLA-B prediction from TCR beta sequences was reported for most subjects. Associated with HLA alleles at 0.05 false discovery rate in a later analysis were 15,000 to 20,000 TCR beta sequences. Per a prior analysis, the majority of TCR beta V segments were productive roughly 90% or roughly 30% of the time.

Use of 60 Vbeta and 13 Jbeta primers characterized the PCR. The protocol was immunoSEQ multiplex PCR, while the TCRdb copy is restricted to in-frame clones and leaves out a portion. The data hold 150,000 to 200,000 clones, with 75% to 80% observed a single time. Germline values: CDR1 MDHEN, CDR2 SYDVKM. The J segment lost 2 bases and the V segment lost 8 bases, leaving 5 bases of the junction unmatched. The CDR3 spans 14 residues. Worth noting for this clone: Its antigen is undetermined.

This chain connects TRBV28 to TRBJ2-5, with TRBD2 identical over 10 bases. This TCR derives from a man aged 50 or older in good health and CMV-seropositive. The source material was PBMCs. The CDR3 nucleotides are TGTGCCAGCGGAGTAGCGGGGGGACAAGAGACCCAGTACTTC. It codes for CASGVAGGQETQYF.